Included here is one TCR beta chain sequence, with context. Per the original methods: Amplified reference gene primers provided the basis for estimating nucleated cell counts. The assay was immunoSEQ multiplex PCR, and TCRdb's table has in-frame clones only and misses some. D and trimming come from the DNA, and the V and J calls and clone size come from that table. The data show some 390,000 clones, more than 70% seen once. Germline V gene data show CDR1 as LNHDA and CDR2 as SQIVND (reference sequence). With 6 bases removed from V and 1 base from J, the gap between germline ends came to 15 bases. This CDR3 spans 15 amino acids. This sample was included in a study of blood T cell repertoires in COVID-19.

Sequenced sample: peripheral blood. This sequence joins TRBV19 and TRBJ2-5; no clear D. The receptor comes from a woman aged 60-75 years with COVID-19, enrolled during active disease. The CDR3: CASSAGVGFQETQYF. DNA of the CDR3: TGTGCCAGTAGCGCAGGTGTTGGGTTCCAAGAGACCCAGTACTTC.